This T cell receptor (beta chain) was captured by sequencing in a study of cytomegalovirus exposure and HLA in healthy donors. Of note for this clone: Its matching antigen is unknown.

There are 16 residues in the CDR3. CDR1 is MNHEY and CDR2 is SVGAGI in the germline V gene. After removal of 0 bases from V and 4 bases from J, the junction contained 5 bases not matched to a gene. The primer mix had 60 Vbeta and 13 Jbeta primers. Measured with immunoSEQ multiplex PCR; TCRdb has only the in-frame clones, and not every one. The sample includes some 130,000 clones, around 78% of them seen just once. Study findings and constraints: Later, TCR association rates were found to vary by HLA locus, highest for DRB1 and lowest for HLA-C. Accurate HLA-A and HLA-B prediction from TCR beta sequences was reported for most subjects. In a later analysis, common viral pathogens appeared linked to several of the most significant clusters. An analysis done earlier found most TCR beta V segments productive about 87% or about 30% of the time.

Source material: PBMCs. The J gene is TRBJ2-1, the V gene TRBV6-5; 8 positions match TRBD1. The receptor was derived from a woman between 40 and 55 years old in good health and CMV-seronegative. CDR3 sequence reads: CASSYSTGQGYNEQFF. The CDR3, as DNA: TGTGCCAGCAGTTACTCGACAGGACAGGGTTACAATGAGCAGTTCTTC.